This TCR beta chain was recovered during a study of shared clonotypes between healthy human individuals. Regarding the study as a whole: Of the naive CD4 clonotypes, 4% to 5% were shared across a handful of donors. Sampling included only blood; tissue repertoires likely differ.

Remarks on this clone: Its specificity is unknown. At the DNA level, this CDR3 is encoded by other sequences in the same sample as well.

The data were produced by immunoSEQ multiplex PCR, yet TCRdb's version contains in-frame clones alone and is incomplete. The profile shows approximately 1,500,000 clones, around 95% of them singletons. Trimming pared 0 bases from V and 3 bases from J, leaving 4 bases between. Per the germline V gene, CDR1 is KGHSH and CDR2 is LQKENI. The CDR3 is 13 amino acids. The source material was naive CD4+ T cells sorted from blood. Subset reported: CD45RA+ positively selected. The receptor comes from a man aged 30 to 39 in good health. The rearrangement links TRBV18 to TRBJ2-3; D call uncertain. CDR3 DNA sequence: TGTGCCAGCTCACCACCGAATACAGATACGCAGTATTTT. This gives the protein CASSPPNTDTQYF.